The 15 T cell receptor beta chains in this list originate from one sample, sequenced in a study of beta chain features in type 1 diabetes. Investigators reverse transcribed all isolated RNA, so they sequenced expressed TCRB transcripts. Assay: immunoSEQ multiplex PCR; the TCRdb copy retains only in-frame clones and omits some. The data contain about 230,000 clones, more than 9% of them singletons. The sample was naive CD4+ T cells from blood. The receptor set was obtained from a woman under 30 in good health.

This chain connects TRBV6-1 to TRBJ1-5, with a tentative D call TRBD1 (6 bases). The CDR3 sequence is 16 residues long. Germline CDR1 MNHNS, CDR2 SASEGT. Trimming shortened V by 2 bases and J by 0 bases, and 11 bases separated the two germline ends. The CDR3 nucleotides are TGTGCCAGCAGTGAATCGGGACACCATAGCAATCAGCCCCAGCATTTT. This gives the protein CASSESGHHSNQPQHF.

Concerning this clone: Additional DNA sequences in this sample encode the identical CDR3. CDR3 sequence: CASSLTGNNQPQHF. Here the CDR3 DNA reads TGTGCCAGCAGTTTGACAGGGAATAATCAGCCCCAGCATTTT. The chain is built from TRBV27 and TRBJ1-5, with 7 nucleotides matching TRBD1. The CDR3 has 14 residues. Germline-derived CDR1 and CDR2 are MNHEY and SMNVEV (reference sequence). V gave up 3 bases and J gave up 4 bases; unmatched junction bases: 3.

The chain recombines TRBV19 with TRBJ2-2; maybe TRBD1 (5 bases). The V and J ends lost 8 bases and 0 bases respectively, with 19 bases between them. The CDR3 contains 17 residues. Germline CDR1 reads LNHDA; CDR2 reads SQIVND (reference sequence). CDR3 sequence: CASFSVGAAPNTGELFF. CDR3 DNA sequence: TGTGCCAGTTTTTCCGTAGGGGCGGCTCCGAACACCGGGGAGCTGTTTTTT.

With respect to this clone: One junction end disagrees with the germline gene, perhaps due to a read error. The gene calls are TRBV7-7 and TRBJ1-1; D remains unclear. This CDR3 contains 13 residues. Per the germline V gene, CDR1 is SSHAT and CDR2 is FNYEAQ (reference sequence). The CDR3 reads CASSFSPNTEAFF. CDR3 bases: TGTGCTAGCAGCTTTTCTCCGAACACTGAAGCTTTCTTT.

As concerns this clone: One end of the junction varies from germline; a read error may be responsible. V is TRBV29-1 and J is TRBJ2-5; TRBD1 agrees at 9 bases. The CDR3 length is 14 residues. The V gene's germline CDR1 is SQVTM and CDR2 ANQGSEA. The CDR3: CSGGTGSYQETQHF. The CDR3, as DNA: TGCAGCGGGGGGACAGGGTCCTACCAAGAGACCCAGCACTTC.

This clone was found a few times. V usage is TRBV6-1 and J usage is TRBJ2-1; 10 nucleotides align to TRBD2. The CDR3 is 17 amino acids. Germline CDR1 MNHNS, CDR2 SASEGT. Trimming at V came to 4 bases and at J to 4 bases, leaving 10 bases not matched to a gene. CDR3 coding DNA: TGTGCCAGCAGTGGACCCGGTGCGACTAGCGGGTACAATGAGCAGTTCTTC. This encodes CASSGPGATSGYNEQFF.

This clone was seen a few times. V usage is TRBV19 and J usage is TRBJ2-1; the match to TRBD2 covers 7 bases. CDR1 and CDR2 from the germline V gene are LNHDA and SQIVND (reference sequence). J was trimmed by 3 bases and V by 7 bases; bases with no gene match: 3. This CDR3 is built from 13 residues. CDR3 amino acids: CASNGGNYNEQFF. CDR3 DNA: TGTGCCAGTAACGGGGGGAACTACAATGAGCAGTTCTTC.

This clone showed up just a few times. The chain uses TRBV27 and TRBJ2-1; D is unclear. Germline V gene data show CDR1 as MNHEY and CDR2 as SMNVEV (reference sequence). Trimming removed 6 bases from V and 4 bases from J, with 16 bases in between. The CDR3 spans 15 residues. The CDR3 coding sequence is TGTGCCAGCAGCCCCCCACCGACACTTTACAATGAGCAGTTCTTC. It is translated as CASSPPPTLYNEQFF.

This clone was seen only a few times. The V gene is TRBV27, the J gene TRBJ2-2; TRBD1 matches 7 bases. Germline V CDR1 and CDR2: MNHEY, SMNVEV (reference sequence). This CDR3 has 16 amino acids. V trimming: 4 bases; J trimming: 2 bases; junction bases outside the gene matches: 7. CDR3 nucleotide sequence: TGTGCCAGCAGTTCCGCCGGGACAGTAAACACCGGGGAGCTGTTTTTT. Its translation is CASSSAGTVNTGELFF.

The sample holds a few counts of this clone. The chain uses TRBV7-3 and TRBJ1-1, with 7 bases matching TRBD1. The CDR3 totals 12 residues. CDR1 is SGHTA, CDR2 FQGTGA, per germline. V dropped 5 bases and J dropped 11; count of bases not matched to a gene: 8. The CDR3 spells CASSASQGTAFF. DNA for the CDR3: TGTGCCAGCAGCGCCTCACAGGGGACGGCTTTCTTT. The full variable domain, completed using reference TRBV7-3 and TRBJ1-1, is GAGVSQTPSNKVTEKGKYVELRCDPISGHTALYWYRQSLGQGPEFLIYFQGTGAADDSGLPNDRFFAVRPEGSVSTLKIQRTERGDSAVYLCASSASQGTAFFGQGTRLTVV.

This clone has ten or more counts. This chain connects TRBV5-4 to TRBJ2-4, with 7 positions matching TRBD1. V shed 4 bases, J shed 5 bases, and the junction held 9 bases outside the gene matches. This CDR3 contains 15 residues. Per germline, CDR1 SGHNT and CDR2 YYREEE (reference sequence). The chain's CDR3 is CASSPGGQAENIQYF. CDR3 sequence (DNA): TGTGCCAGCAGCCCAGGAGGACAGGCCGAAAACATTCAGTACTTC. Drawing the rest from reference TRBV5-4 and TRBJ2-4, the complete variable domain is ETGVTQSPTHLIKTRGQQVTLRCSSQSGHNTVSWYQQALGQGPQFIFQYYREEENGRGNFPPRFSGLQFPNYSSELNVNALELDDSALYLCASSPGGQAENIQYFGAGTRLSVL.

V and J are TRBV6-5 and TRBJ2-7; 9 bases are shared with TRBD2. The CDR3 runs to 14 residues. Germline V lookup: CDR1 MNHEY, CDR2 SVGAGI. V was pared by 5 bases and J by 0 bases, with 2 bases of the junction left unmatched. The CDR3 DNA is TGTGCCAGCAGTCTTAGCGGGGGCTCCTACGAGCAGTACTTC. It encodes CASSLSGGSYEQYF.

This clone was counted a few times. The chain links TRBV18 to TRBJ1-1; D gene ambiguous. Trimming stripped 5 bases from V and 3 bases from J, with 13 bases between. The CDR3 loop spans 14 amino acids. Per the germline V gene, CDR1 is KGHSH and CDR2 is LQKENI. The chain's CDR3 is CASSETGGDTEAFF. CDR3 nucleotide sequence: TGTGCCAGCTCAGAGACGGGAGGTGACACTGAAGCTTTCTTT.

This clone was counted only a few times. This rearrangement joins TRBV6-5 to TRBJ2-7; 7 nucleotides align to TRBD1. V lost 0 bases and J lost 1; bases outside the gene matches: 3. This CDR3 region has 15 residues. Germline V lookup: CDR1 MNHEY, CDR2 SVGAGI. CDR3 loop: CASSYSDRLSYEQYF. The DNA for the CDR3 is TGTGCCAGCAGTTACTCGGACAGGCTTTCCTACGAGCAGTACTTC.

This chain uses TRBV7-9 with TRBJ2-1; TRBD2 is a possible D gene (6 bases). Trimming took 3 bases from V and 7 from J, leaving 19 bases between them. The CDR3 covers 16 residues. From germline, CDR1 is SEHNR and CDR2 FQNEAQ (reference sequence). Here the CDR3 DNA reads TGTGCCAGCAGCTTGTCAGGAAGTAGGAGGGAGAATGAGCAGTTCTTC. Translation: CASSLSGSRRENEQFF.